This TCR beta chain was identified during a study of vaccination and CD4 T cells after COVID-19 (dated by TCRdb to between 2020 and 2023). A note on the overall study: SARS-CoV-2 positivity had been established in the convalescent patients by nasal swab PCR, and mild disease was recorded in several of these patients and severe disease in one. Post-COVID blood samples were collected from convalescent patients a median of around 100 days after diagnosis, with a range of roughly 30 to 170 days. As controls, cultures received a CEFX viral epitope pool (the positive control), an HIV-1 Nef peptide pool (the negative control), or no peptide at all. Post-vaccine blood samples were collected a median of about 69 days after the second vaccine dose, ranging from about 13 to 241 days. The convalescent cohort included six males and four females, with two Hispanic individuals, seven Caucasians, two Asians and one multiracial person. Culture stimuli were overlapping spike peptide pools from SARS-CoV-2 and from the common cold coronaviruses HCoV-NL63, HCoV-OC43 and HCoV-229E. Participants received two doses of either the Pfizer-BioNTech BNT162b2 vaccine (n=8) or the Moderna mRNA-1273 vaccine (n=2). In under twelve COVID-19 convalescent patients and a few infection-naive healthy vaccine recipients, researchers compared the spike-specific CD4+ TCR repertoire from before mRNA vaccination with the repertoire from after. Findings and caveats that apply to the study as a whole: The number of convalescent patients in the study was relatively small, and the study did not examine early timepoints following natural infection. Nearly all vaccine-specific clones in convalescent patients (304 of 307) were mono-reactive for SARS-CoV-2 spike rather than cross-reactive with common cold coronaviruses. An increase in the median number of SARS-CoV-2-reactive clonotypes from roughly 20 after infection to roughly 38 after vaccination was observed, but the change was not found to be significant. Among convalescent patients, a median around 89% of the SARS-CoV-2-reactive clones seen after vaccination appeared only after vaccination, which suggests priming specific to the vaccine.

On this clonotype: Which antigen it targets is not known. Base qualities are not recorded, but no much larger clone differs from it by a single base.

Receptor libraries were prepared by PCR. DNA from cultured CD4+ T cells underwent TCR sequencing with the Oncomine TCR Beta short-read assay at the Johns Hopkins FTIC core. The QIAamp micro DNA kit was used to extract genomic DNA from the cultured CD4+ T cells. Oncomine TCR Beta libraries from cultured CD4+ T cells were pooled with unique dual indexes and sequenced on an Illumina iSeq 100. In the original analysis: Non-productive sequences were removed, and CDR3s not starting with C, not ending with F or W, or shorter than 7 amino acids were discarded. The MANAFEST web application identified antigen-specific clonotypes by comparing peptide-stimulated wells against reference wells and other culture wells. Positive clones required FDR below 0.05, an odds ratio above 5, and productive frequency above 0.1% in at least two of three replicate wells. A clonotype was classed as cross-reactive if the clonotype showed significant expansion both in SARS-CoV-2 spike wells and in at least one common cold coronavirus spike condition. Similarity between CDR3 sequences was evaluated in R version 3.6.1 using Levenshtein distances (stringdist) and unrooted phylogenetic trees (ape). Clones were called with MiXCR by TCRdb after fastp trimmed the public reads at Q25, and only in-frame beta chains were retained. Each CDR3 protein gets just one entry, which takes the most common genes and DNA from the rows behind it. The V and J calls follow TCRdb's processing rather than the paper's. This sample comprises some 15,000 distinct CDR3 sequences, approximately 33% of them detected only once. Clones ranked in the top ten supply approximately 10% of the sample.

The sample's treatment or condition label is to be understood as: roughly 11-day PBMC culture with coronavirus spike peptide pools or control peptides (ViraFEST assay). To expand antigen-specific T cells with peptide pools and then pick out the expanded clonotypes through TCR sequencing, the study relied on the ViraFEST assay. The convalescent patients' positive SARS-CoV-2 PCR tests were from March to December 2020, which was before the Alpha, Beta and Delta variants emerged in the United States. PBMCs were cultured at about 2 million per well in IMDM supplemented with roughly 5.2% human AB serum and 10 IU/ml IL-2, with approximately 9.5 ug/ml peptide pools added. On days 3 and 7, half of the culture medium was replaced with fresh IL-2-containing medium. After around 11 days of culture, CD4+ T cells were isolated by negative selection using the EasySep CD4+ T cell isolation kit. PBMCs were separated from whole blood using Ficoll-Paque Plus gradient centrifugation and then either used fresh or cryopreserved at -140C. Culture conditions were generally each tested in triplicate wells.

Trimming takes 4 bases from V and 2 bases from J, and the germline ends sit 14 bases apart. The CDR3 contains 15 residues, cysteine and phenylalanine counted. Just CDR3 DNA is preserved here, 45 bases in frame from base 1. Taken from the germline V gene (reference sequence), the CDR1 and CDR2 loops are MNHEY and SMNVEV. The receptor comes from a human donor who had recovered from COVID-19. The sequenced sample was CD4+ T cells from blood, cultured in vitro, obtained after SARS-CoV-2 vaccination. Here the chain combines TRBV27 and TRBJ1-1; no D gene can be assigned with confidence. The nucleotide sequence is TGTGCCAGCAGTTCATCGTACACGGGCAACACTGAAGCTTTCTTT. Its product reads: CASSSSYTGNTEAFF.